A single sample gave rise to the 12 T cell receptor beta chains below, sequenced in a study of blood T cells in healthy people across ages. Then a second PCR, running roughly 7 to 11 cycles, was carried out with a sample-barcoded 5' primer and a J-beta primer mix. TCRdb itself ran the 5' RACE reads through MiXCR, one entry per CDR3 protein. Counted here are 380,000 or so distinct CDR3 sequences, approximately 47% occurring once; the ten biggest clones make up roughly 51%. What was sequenced was blood. Receptors were obtained from a man aged 55 to 70 in good health.

V is TRBV10-3 and J is TRBJ2-5, with 9 bases identical to TRBD2. The CDR3 sequence is 14 residues long. Losses at the gene ends were 10 bases for V and 5 bases for J; bases not matched to a gene: 11. In germline, CDR1 is ENHRY, CDR2 SYGVKD. The CDR3 DNA follows: TGTGCCACCTTAAGGGCTAGCGGGGAGGAGACCCAGTACTTC. It translates to CATLRASGEETQYF.

Many counts were recorded for this clonotype. The chain couples TRBV20-1 to TRBJ2-3, with D maybe TRBD2 (6 bases). The V gene's germline CDR1 is DFQATT and CDR2 SNEGSKA (reference sequence). With 5 bases removed from V and 4 bases from J, the gap between germline ends came to 16 bases. The CDR3 sequence is 14 residues long. For the CDR3, the DNA is TGCAGTGCTGTCGGGGCGGGGACCCCAGATACGCAGTATTTT. Translation gives CSAVGAGTPDTQYF.

The V gene is TRBV30, the J gene TRBJ2-7, with 7 nucleotides matching TRBD2. The J segment lost 0 bases and the V segment lost 5 bases, leaving 4 bases of the junction unmatched. CDR3 length equals 13 residues. Per germline, CDR1 GTSNPN and CDR2 SVGIG (reference sequence). As DNA, the CDR3 is TGTGCCTGGTCACTAGCGAGCTCCTACGAGCAGTACTTC. Its protein product is CAWSLASSYEQYF.

The chain has TRBV29-1 and TRBJ2-1; 9 bases agree with TRBD2. Germline values: CDR1 SQVTM, CDR2 ANQGSEA. This CDR3 is built from 13 residues. J was trimmed by 9 bases and V by 4 bases; bases with no gene match: 7. The CDR3 coding sequence is TGCAGCGTTGCCGCCCTAGCGGGGAGTGAGCAGTTCTTC. Translating gives CSVAALAGSEQFF.

The CDR3 loop reads CASSLPFGGLNYGYTF. CDR3 coding DNA: TGTGCCAGCAGCCTTCCGTTCGGGGGGTTGAATTATGGCTACACCTTC. The rearrangement links TRBV16 to TRBJ1-2; maybe TRBD1 (5 bases). CDR3 length: 16 residues. Germline lookup yields CDR1 KGHSY and CDR2 FQNENV. Trimming pared 4 bases from V and 5 bases from J, leaving 20 bases between.

This clonotype showed up just a few times. The rearrangement uses TRBV6-2 or TRBV6-3 and TRBJ2-1; TRBD1 might be the D (6 bases). The CDR3 runs 14 residues. The V end lost 2 bases, the J end lost 8 bases, and 13 bases lay between the germline ends. Germline V gene data show CDR1 as MNHEY and CDR2 as SVGEGT. The CDR3 DNA is TGTGCCAGCAGTTACGGGACACGACCCCATGAGCAGTTCTTC. Amino acids: CASSYGTRPHEQFF.

A few counts support this clonotype. The gene calls are TRBV10-3 and TRBJ2-7, with TRBD2 identical over 9 bases. The CDR3 has 17 residues. Germline lookup yields CDR1 ENHRY and CDR2 SYGVKD. V shed 0 bases and J 1 base; nucleotides not matched to a gene: 7. The chain's CDR3 is CAISESRLAAGSYEQYF. The DNA of the CDR3 is TGTGCCATCAGTGAGTCGAGACTAGCGGCCGGGTCCTACGAGCAGTACTTC.

The genes are TRBV12-3 or TRBV12-4 and TRBJ2-3; D is undetermined. V was cut by 1 base and J by 4 bases, with 15 bases left in between. CDR3 length equals 16 residues. The CDR3 loop reads CASSLGVGAWSDTQYF. Here the CDR3 DNA reads TGTGCCAGCAGTTTAGGGGTCGGAGCGTGGTCAGATACGCAGTATTTT.

The V and J genes are TRBV5-6 and TRBJ2-7; D may be TRBD1 (5 bases). The CDR3 extends over 13 amino acids. Trimming removed 4 bases at V and 3 bases at J, with 11 bases between. Germline V lookup: CDR1 SGHDT, CDR2 YYEEEE. The CDR3 spells CASSRQRIYEQYF. CDR3 in DNA: TGTGCCAGCAGCCGACAGAGAATCTACGAGCAGTACTTC.

V usage is TRBV5-1 and J usage is TRBJ1-2; TRBD1 matches at 10 bases. Germline V CDR1 and CDR2: SGHRS, YFSETQ. V gave up 4 bases and J gave up 7 bases; unmatched junction bases: 4. This CDR3 is 13 amino acids long. The CDR3 region is CASSRGQGFGYTF. Written as DNA, the CDR3 is TGCGCCAGCAGCCGGGGACAGGGGTTTGGCTACACCTTC.

The chain joins TRBV20-1 to TRBJ2-7, with D possibly being TRBD1 (5 bases). Trimming shortened V by 4 bases and J by 5 bases, and 12 bases separated the two germline ends. Germline V lookup: CDR1 DFQATT, CDR2 SNEGSKA (reference sequence). This CDR3 has 12 amino acids. CDR3 nucleotides: TGCAGTGCTAAAGGCAGGGCCAACGAGCAGTACTTC. This translates into CSAKGRANEQYF.

The CDR3 region has the DNA TGTGCCAGCAGACAACGAGTTTTCTCCTACAATGAGCAGTTCTTC. Encoded protein: CASRQRVFSYNEQFF. The chain combines TRBV6-5 with TRBJ2-1; D is unclear. The CDR3 contains 15 residues. V gave up 6 bases and J gave up 0 bases, with 12 bases separating them. Germline CDR1 is MNHEY and CDR2 is SVGAGI.